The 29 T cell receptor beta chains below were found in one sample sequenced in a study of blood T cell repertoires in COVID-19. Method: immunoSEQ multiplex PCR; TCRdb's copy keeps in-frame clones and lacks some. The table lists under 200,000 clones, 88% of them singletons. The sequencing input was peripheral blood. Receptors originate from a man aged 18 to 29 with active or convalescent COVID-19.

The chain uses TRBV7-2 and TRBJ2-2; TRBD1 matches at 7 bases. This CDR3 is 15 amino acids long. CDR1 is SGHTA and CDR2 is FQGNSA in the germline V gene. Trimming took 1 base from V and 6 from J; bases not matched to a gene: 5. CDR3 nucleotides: TGTGCCAGCAGCTTAGGGCAGGGGGTAGCCGGGGAGCTGTTTTTT. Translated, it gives CASSLGQGVAGELFF.

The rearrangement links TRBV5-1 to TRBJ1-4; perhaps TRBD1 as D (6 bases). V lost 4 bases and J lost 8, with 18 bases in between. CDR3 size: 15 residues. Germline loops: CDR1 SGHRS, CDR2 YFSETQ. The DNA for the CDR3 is TGCGCCAGCAGCCCCCGGGACACCCGCAGGGAAAAACTGTTTTTT. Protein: CASSPRDTRREKLFF.

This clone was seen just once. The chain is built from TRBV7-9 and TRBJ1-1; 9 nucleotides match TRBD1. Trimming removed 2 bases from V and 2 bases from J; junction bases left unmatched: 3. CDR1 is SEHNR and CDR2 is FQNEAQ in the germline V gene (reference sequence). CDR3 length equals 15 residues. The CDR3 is CASSLLQGANTEAFF. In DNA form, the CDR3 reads TGTGCCAGCAGCTTATTACAGGGGGCAAACACTGAAGCTTTCTTT.

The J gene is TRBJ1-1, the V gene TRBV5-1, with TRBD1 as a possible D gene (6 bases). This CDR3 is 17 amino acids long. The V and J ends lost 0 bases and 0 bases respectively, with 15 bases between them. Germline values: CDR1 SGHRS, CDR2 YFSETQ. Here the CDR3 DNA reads TGCGCCAGCAGCTTGGGGCCGGGGACAAATATGAACACTGAAGCTTTCTTT. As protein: CASSLGPGTNMNTEAFF.

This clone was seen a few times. The CDR3 loop is CASSFRGASTDTQYF. Written as DNA, the CDR3 is TGTGCCAGCAGCTTTCGGGGGGCTAGCACAGATACGCAGTATTTT. The chain couples TRBV7-3 to TRBJ2-3; perhaps TRBD2 as D (7 bases). There are 15 residues in the CDR3. V dropped 3 bases and J dropped 0 bases, with 10 bases sitting between them. Germline assignment: CDR1 SGHTA and CDR2 FQGTGA.

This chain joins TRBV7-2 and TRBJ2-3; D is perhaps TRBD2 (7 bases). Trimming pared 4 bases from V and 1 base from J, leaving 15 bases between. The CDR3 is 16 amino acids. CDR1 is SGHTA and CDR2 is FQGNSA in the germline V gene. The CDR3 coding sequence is TGTGCCAGCAGCTGGGGGGGGGCCAGGGGCACAGATACGCAGTATTTT. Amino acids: CASSWGGARGTDTQYF. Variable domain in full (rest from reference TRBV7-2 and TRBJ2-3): GAGVSQSPSNKVTEKGKDVELRCDPISGHTALYWYRQSLGQGLEFLIYFQGNSAPDKSGLPSDRFSAERTGGSVSTLTIQRTQQEDSAVYLCASSWGGARGTDTQYFGPGTRLTVL.

In DNA form, the CDR3 reads TGTGCCAGCAGCTACCGACAGATACGAGGCTCTGGGGCCAACGTCCTGACTTTC. Amino acid sequence: CASSYRQIRGSGANVLTF. The chain combines TRBV5-5 with TRBJ2-6, with D possibly matching TRBD1 (5 bases). The CDR3 spans 18 residues. Germline V lookup: CDR1 SGHKS, CDR2 YYEKEE (reference sequence). V was clipped by 3 bases and J by 0 bases, with 16 bases between them.

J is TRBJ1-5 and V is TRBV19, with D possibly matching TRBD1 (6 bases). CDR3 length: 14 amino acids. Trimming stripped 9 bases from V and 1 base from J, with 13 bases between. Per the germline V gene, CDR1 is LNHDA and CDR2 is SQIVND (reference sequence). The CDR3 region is CARPWGQSNQPQHF. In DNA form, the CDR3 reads TGTGCCAGACCTTGGGGGCAGAGCAATCAGCCCCAGCATTTT.

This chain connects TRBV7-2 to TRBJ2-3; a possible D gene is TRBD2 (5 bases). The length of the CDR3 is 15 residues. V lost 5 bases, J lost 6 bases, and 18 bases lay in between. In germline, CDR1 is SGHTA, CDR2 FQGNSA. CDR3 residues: CASSEPGIRVDTQYF. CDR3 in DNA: TGTGCCAGCAGCGAACCGGGAATTAGGGTGGATACGCAGTATTTT.

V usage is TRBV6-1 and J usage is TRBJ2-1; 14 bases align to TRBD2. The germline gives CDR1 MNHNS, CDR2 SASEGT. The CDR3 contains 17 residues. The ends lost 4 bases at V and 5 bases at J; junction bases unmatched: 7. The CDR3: CASSGLAGGRADNEQFF. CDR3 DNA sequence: TGTGCCAGCAGTGGACTAGCGGGAGGGCGGGCAGACAATGAGCAGTTCTTC.

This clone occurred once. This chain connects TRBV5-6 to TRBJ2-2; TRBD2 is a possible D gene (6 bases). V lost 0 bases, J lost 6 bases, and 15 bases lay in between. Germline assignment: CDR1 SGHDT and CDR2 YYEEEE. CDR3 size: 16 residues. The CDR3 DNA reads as TGTGCCAGCAGCTTGGAGGGACTCCTTGGGCCCGGGGAGCTGTTTTTT. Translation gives CASSLEGLLGPGELFF.

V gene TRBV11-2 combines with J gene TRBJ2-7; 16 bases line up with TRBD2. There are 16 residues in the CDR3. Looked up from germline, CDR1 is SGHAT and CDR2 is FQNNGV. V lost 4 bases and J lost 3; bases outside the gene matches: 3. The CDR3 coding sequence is TGTGCCAGCAGCTCCGGGACTAGCGGGAGGGTCTACGAGCAGTACTTC. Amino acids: CASSSGTSGRVYEQYF.

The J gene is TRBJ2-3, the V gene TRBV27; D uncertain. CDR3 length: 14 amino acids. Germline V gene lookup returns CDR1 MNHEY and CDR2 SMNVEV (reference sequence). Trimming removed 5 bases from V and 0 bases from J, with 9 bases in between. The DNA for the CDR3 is TGTGCCAGCAGTAGGAGCGAAAGCACAGATACGCAGTATTTT. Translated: CASSRSESTDTQYF.

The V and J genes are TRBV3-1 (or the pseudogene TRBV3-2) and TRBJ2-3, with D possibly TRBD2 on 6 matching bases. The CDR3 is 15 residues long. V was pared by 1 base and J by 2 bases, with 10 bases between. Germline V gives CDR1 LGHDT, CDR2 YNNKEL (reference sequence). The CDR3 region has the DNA TGTGCCAGCAGCCAAGTGGCGGGATACACAGATACGCAGTATTTT. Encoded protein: CASSQVAGYTDTQYF.

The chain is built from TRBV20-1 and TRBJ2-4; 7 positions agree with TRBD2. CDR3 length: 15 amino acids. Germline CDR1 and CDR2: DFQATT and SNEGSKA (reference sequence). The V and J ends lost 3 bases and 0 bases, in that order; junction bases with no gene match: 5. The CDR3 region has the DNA TGCAGTGCTAGTAAGGCGGGGGAAGCCAAAAACATTCAGTACTTC. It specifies CSASKAGEAKNIQYF.

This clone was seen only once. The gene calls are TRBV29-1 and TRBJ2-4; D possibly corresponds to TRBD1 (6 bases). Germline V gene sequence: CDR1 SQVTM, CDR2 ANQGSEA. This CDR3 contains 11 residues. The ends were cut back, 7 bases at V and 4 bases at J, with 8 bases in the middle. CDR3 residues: CSGTVKNIQYF. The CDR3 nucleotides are TGCAGCGGGACAGTTAAAAACATTCAGTACTTC.

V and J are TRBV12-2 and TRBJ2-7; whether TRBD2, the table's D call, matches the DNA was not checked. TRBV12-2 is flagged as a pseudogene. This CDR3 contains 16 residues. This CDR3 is CASRSIGTSGSYEQYF. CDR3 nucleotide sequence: TGTGCAAGTCGCTCTATAGGGACTAGCGGGAGCTACGAGCAGTACTTC.

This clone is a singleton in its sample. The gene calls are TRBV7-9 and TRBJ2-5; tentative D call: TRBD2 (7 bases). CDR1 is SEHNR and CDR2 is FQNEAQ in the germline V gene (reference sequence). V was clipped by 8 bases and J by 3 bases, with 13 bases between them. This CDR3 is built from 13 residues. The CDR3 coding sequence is TGTGCCAGCGGGAGGGGGGCAGAAGAGACCCAGTACTTC. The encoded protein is CASGRGAEETQYF.

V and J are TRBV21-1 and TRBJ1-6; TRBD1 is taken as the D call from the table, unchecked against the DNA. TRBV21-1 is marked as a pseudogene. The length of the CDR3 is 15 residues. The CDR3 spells CASSKQQGTNSPLHF. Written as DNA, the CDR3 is TGTGCCAGCAGCAAACAGCAGGGGACTAATTCACCCCTCCACTTT.

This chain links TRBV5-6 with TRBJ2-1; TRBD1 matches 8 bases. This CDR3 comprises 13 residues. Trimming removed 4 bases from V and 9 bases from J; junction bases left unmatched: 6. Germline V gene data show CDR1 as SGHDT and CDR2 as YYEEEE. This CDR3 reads CASSPGTGGEQFF. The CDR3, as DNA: TGTGCCAGCAGCCCAGGGACAGGTGGTGAGCAGTTCTTC. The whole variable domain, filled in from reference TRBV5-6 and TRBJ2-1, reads DAGVTQSPTHLIKTRGQQVTLRCSPKSGHDTVSWYQQALGQGPQFIFQYYEEEERQRGNFPDRFSGHQFPNYSSELNVNALLLGDSALYLCASSPGTGGEQFFGPGTRLTVL.

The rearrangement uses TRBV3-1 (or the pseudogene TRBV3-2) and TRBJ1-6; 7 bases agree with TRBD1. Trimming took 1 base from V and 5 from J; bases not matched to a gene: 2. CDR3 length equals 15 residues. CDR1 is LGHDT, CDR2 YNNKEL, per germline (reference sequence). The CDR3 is CASSQGTGDNSPLHF. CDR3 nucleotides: TGTGCCAGCAGCCAAGGGACAGGAGATAATTCACCCCTCCACTTT.

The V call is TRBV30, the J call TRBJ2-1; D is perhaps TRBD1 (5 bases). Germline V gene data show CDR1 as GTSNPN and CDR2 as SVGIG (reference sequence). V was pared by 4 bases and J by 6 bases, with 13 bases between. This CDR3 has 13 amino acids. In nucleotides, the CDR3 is TGTGCCTGGACCCTCGACAGCGCCAATGAGCAGTTCTTC. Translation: CAWTLDSANEQFF. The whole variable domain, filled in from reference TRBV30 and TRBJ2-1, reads SQTIHQWPATLVQPVGSPLSLECTVEGTSNPNLYWYRQAAGRGLQLLFYSVGIGQISSEVPQNLSASRPQDRQFILSSKKLLLSDSGFYLCAWTLDSANEQFFGPGTRLTVL.

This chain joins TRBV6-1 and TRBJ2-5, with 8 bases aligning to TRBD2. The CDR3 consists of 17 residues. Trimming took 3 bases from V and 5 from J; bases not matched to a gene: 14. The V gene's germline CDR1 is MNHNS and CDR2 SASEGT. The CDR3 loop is CASSDNPIRGGKETQYF. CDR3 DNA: TGTGCCAGCAGTGACAATCCAATTCGGGGGGGGAAGGAGACCCAGTACTTC.

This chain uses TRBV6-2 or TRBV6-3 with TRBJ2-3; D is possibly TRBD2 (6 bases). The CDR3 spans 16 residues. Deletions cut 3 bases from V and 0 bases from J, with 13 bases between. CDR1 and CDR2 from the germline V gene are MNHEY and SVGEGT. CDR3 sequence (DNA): TGTGCCAGCAGTTATTTTGATCGGGGGAGCACAGATACGCAGTATTTT. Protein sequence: CASSYFDRGSTDTQYF.

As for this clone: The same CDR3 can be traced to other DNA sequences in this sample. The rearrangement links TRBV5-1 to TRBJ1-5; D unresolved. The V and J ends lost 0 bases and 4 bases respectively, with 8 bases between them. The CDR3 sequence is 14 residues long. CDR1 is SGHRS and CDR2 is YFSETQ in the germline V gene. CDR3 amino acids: CASSLEGGNQPQHF. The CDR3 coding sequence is TGCGCCAGCAGCTTGGAGGGAGGGAATCAGCCCCAGCATTTT.

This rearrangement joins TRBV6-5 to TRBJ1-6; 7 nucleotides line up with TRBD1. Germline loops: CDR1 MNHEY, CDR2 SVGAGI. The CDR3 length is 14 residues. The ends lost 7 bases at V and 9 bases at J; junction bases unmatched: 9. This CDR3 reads CASTLTGLGSPLHF. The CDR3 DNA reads TGTGCCAGCACCCTGACAGGGCTTGGTTCACCCCTCCACTTT.

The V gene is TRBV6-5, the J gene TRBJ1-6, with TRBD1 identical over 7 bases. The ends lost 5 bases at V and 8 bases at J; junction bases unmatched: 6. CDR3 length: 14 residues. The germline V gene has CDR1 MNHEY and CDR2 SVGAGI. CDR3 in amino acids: CASSRGRGDSPLHF. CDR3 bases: TGTGCCAGCAGTAGGGGGCGCGGTGATTCACCCCTCCACTTT.

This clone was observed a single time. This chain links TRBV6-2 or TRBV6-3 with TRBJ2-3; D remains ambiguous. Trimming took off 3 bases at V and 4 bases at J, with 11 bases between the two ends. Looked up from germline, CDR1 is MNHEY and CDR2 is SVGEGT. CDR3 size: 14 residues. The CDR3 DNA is TGTGCCAGCAGTTATCCCTCAGTGGCAGATACGCAGTATTTT. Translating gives CASSYPSVADTQYF.

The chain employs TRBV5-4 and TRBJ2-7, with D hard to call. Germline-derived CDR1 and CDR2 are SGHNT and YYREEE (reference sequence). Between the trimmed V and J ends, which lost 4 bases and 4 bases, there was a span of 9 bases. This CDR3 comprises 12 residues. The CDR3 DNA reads TGTGCCAGCAGCCTCCTAGGTTACGAGCAGTACTTC. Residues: CASSLLGYEQYF.